This T cell receptor beta chain was retrieved from a study of STAT5B mutations in CD4+ large granular lymphocyte leukemia. General observations from the study: TRBV06-family usage was enriched in top patient clones (8/27) versus controls (2/35).

To note about this clone: Antigen specificity is unknown.

Germline V CDR1 and CDR2: SGHNT, YYREEE (reference sequence). CDR3 length: 16 residues. Losses at the gene ends were 3 bases for V and 2 bases for J; bases not matched to a gene: 6. Original analysis: Lowest detectable productive clonotype frequency was 2.59 x 10-5. Produced via immunoSEQ multiplex PCR; TCRdb's table is partial and in-frame only. D and trimming come from the DNA, and the V and J calls and clone size come from that table. This sample carries around 20,000 clones, around 76% of them seen once, and the ten largest clones take 0.4% to 0.45%. J is TRBJ2-3 and V is TRBV5-4; 10 nucleotides match TRBD2. Material: CD4+ T cells from blood buffy coats. This sequence was found in a human donor in good health. CDR3 protein: CASSYERGGVTDTQYF. In DNA, the CDR3 is TGTGCCAGCAGCTACGAGCGGGGGGGAGTCACAGATACGCAGTATTTT.